This T cell receptor beta chain came from a study of shared clonotypes between healthy human individuals. Positively selected for CCR7, the CD45RO-negative cells used as naive CD8 cells excluded terminally differentiated effector memory CD45RA+ cells. Sequenced by immunoSEQ multiplex PCR; TCRdb stores in-frame clones only, minus some. The sample has hundreds of thousands of clones, roughly 96% seen once; the top ten hold around 0.21%. This clone was detected once. The CDR3 totals 12 residues. CDR1 and CDR2 from the germline V gene are SGHRS and YFSETQ. V gave up 4 bases and J gave up 6 bases, with 9 bases separating them.

This clonotype originated in a young man in good health. The chain is built from TRBV5-1 and TRBJ2-3; D is uncertain. Input material: naive CD8+ T cells sorted from blood. CDR3 sequence (DNA): TGCGCCAGCAGCCCCTCCGTTGATACGCAGTATTTT. Translating gives CASSPSVDTQYF.